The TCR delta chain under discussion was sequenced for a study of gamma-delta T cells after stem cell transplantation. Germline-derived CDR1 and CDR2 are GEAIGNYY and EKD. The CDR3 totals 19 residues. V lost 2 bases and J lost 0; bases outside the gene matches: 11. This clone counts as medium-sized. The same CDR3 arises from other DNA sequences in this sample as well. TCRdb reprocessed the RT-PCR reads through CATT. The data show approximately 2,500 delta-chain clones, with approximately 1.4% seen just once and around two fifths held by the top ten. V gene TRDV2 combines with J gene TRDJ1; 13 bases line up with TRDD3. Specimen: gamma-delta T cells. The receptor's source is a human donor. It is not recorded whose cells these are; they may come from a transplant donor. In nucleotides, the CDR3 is TGTGCCTGTGACAGTGTGGGACGTACTGGGGGATACGACACCGATAAACTCATCTTT. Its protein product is CACDSVGRTGGYDTDKLIF.